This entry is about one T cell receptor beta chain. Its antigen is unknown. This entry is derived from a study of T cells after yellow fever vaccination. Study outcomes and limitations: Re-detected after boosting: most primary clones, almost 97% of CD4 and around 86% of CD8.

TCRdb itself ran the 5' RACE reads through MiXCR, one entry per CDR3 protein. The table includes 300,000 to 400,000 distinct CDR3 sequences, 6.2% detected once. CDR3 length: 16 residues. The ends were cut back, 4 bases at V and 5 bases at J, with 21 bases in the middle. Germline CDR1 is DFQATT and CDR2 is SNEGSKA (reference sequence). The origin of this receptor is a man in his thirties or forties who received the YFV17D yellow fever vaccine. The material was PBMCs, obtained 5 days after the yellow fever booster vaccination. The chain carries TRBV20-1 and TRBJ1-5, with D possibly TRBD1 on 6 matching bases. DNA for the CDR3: TGCAGTGCTACCAAATGGACCACAGGGAGAGATCAGCCCCAGCATTTT. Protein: CSATKWTTGRDQPQHF.